The 32 T cell receptor beta chains below all came from one sample that was sequenced in a study of blood T cell repertoires in COVID-19 (dated by TCRdb to about 2020). Library generation was performed with the immunoSEQ multiplex PCR assay. Drawn from immuneACCESS, this table holds only the in-frame rearrangements with V and J called that TCRdb kept. Clones are partly lost; checked studies trace under half to an unresolved V gene and leave the rest unexplained. Recorded for this sample are around 250,000 clones; over 80% of them occurred a single time. Clones ranked in the top ten supply approximately 1.2% of the sample. Sequenced material: PBMCs or T cells enriched from blood (not recorded which). The receptors derive from a human donor in a cohort exposed to, infected with or recovered from COVID-19 (not recorded which). The donor label of this sample is uncertain.

The V call is TRBV29-1, the J call TRBJ1-1; D remains ambiguous. Looked up from germline, CDR1 is SQVTM and CDR2 is ANQGSEA. The CDR3 is 14 residues long. Trimming shortened V by 6 bases and J by 1 base, and 15 bases separated the two germline ends. The CDR3 loop reads CSVGVVSWNTEAFF. CDR3 DNA sequence: TGCAGCGTCGGGGTAGTGAGCTGGAACACTGAAGCTTTCTTT.

The count of this clone is one. V and J are TRBV20-1 and TRBJ2-7; D is possibly TRBD1 (6 bases). CDR1 is DFQATT, CDR2 SNEGSKA, per germline (reference sequence). V lost 3 bases to trimming and J lost 2 bases, with 11 bases between them. CDR3 size: 13 residues. The CDR3 nucleotides read TGCAGTGCTAGTGGGGGCAGCACCTACGAGCAGTACTTC. It encodes CSASGGSTYEQYF.

The CDR3 nucleotides read TGTGCCAGTACCCCACTAGCGGGGGGGCGCACCGGGGAGCTGTTTTTT. Residues: CASTPLAGGRTGELFF. This chain joins TRBV19 and TRBJ2-2; TRBD2 agrees at 13 bases. Germline lookup yields CDR1 LNHDA and CDR2 SQIVND (reference sequence). CDR3 size: 16 residues. The V segment lost 7 bases and the J segment 4 bases; nucleotides outside the gene matches: 6.

The V and J genes are TRBV4-1 and TRBJ1-3; possibly TRBD1 for D (6 bases). V was shortened by 1 base and J by 0 bases, with 10 bases between the two germline ends. The CDR3 is 16 amino acids. CDR1 and CDR2 from the germline V gene are MGHRA and YSYEKL. The CDR3 protein is CASSQGPGASGNTIYF. The CDR3 DNA sequence: TGCGCCAGCAGCCAAGGTCCAGGGGCCTCTGGAAACACCATATATTTT.

This chain uses TRBV5-5 with TRBJ2-1; 8 nucleotides match TRBD2. The germline gives CDR1 SGHKS, CDR2 YYEKEE (reference sequence). Losses at the gene ends were 0 bases for V and 2 bases for J; bases not matched to a gene: 4. This CDR3 has 16 amino acids. The CDR3 region is CASSLVGGVAYNEQFF. CDR3 nucleotides: TGTGCCAGCAGCTTGGTCGGGGGGGTTGCCTACAATGAGCAGTTCTTC.

The chain joins TRBV10-3 to TRBJ1-2; no definite D call. The V and J ends lost 7 bases and 3 bases respectively, with 12 bases between them. Germline V gene sequence: CDR1 ENHRY, CDR2 SYGVKD. The CDR3 sequence is 13 residues long. CDR3: CAINLQFYYGYTF. Written as DNA, the CDR3 is TGTGCCATCAACCTACAGTTCTACTATGGCTACACCTTC.

The V call is TRBV5-1, the J call TRBJ2-3; 15 bases agree with TRBD2. CDR3 length equals 17 residues. Germline loops: CDR1 SGHRS, CDR2 YFSETQ. With 4 bases clipped from V and 3 bases from J, the junction kept 6 bases outside the gene matches. In nucleotides, the CDR3 is TGCGCCAGCAGCGCTGGACTAGCGGGGGGGCGAACAGATACGCAGTATTTT. It translates to CASSAGLAGGRTDTQYF. The full variable domain, completed using reference TRBV5-1 and TRBJ2-3, is KAGVTQTPRYLIKTRGQQVTLSCSPISGHRSVSWYQQTPGQGLQFLFEYFSETQRNKGNFPGRFSGRQFSNSRSEMNVSTLELGDSALYLCASSAGLAGGRTDTQYFGPGTRLTVL.

The chain carries TRBV7-6 and TRBJ2-2; 8 bases are shared with TRBD2. The junction had 7 bases not matched to a gene; V was cut back by 3 bases and J by 7 bases. Germline V CDR1 and CDR2: SGHVS, FNYEAQ. The CDR3 loop spans 15 amino acids. CDR3 nucleotide sequence: TGTGCCAGCAGCTTGTCGGGACTAGAGGGCGGGGAGCTGTTTTTT. This gives the protein CASSLSGLEGGELFF.

The chain joins TRBV15 to TRBJ2-7; D is ambiguous. The CDR3 runs 15 residues. Between the trimmed V and J ends, which lost 0 bases and 5 bases, there was a span of 14 bases. CDR1 and CDR2 from the germline V gene are LNHNV and YYDKDF (reference sequence). CDR3 nucleotide sequence: TGTGCCACCAGCAGAGATGGATATCGGGTTGACGAGCAGTACTTC. Amino acids: CATSRDGYRVDEQYF.

V gene TRBV6-2 or TRBV6-3 combines with J gene TRBJ2-3; 12 nucleotides align to TRBD2. This CDR3 is built from 20 residues. The junction had 16 bases not matched to a gene; V was cut back by 0 bases and J by 6 bases. The germline gives CDR1 MNHEY, CDR2 SVGEGT. CDR3: CASSYSKLAGGGRKVDTQYF. The CDR3 bases are TGTGCCAGCAGTTACTCGAAACTAGCGGGGGGCGGTCGAAAAGTGGATACGCAGTATTTT.

This chain uses TRBV9 with TRBJ1-1; 9 nucleotides line up with TRBD1. The V gene's germline CDR1 is SGDLS and CDR2 YYNGEE. The CDR3 has 14 residues. Losses at the gene ends were 1 base for V and 7 bases for J; bases not matched to a gene: 5. CDR3: CASSVLTGGVEAFF. DNA for the CDR3: TGTGCCAGCAGCGTACTTACAGGGGGCGTTGAAGCTTTCTTT.

The chain recombines TRBV2 with TRBJ2-3, with D possibly being TRBD1 (8 bases). This CDR3 has 13 amino acids. The germline V and J ends were trimmed by 9 bases and 3 bases, with 13 bases remaining between them. Germline V gene lookup returns CDR1 SNHLY and CDR2 FYNNEI. Written as DNA, the CDR3 is TGTGCCAGAACAGGGGGGGGGACAGATACGCAGTATTTT. Translating gives CARTGGGTDTQYF.

The V and J genes are TRBV4-1 and TRBJ1-4, with a possible D match to TRBD1 (5 bases). Germline CDR1 and CDR2: MGHRA and YSYEKL. Trimming stripped 4 bases from V and 5 bases from J, with 20 bases between. CDR3 length: 17 residues. The CDR3 DNA follows: TGCGCCAGCAGCCCCCTAGGAAGGGGCGGGGGGAATGAAAAACTGTTTTTT. Its protein product is CASSPLGRGGGNEKLFF.

The chain carries TRBV4-3 and TRBJ2-4; TRBD1 might be the D (6 bases). The CDR3 sequence is 14 residues long. Germline V lookup: CDR1 LGHNA, CDR2 YSLEER. The V end lost 0 bases, the J end lost 7 bases, and 10 bases lay between the germline ends. The CDR3 loop is CASSQDGQKNIQYF. In DNA form, the CDR3 reads TGCGCCAGCAGCCAAGATGGACAGAAGAACATTCAGTACTTC.

The genes are TRBV2 and TRBJ1-5, with D hard to call. Germline assignment: CDR1 SNHLY and CDR2 FYNNEI. The CDR3 extends over 16 amino acids. Deletions cut 6 bases from V and 2 bases from J, with 17 bases between. The CDR3 sequence: CASRPLAHGGNQPQHF. The DNA for the CDR3 is TGTGCCAGCAGGCCTTTAGCGCACGGGGGCAATCAGCCCCAGCATTTT.

The J gene is TRBJ2-5, the V gene TRBV19; 8 positions agree with TRBD2. Germline loops: CDR1 LNHDA, CDR2 SQIVND (reference sequence). The CDR3 runs 15 residues. The V segment lost 2 bases and the J segment 2 bases; nucleotides outside the gene matches: 4. The CDR3 loop reads CASSISGGPQETQYF. The CDR3, as DNA: TGTGCCAGTAGTATAAGCGGGGGCCCTCAAGAGACCCAGTACTTC.

The sample holds one count of this clone. The chain employs TRBV18 and TRBJ2-3, with TRBD1 identical over 8 bases. CDR3 length: 14 residues. Germline V gene data show CDR1 as KGHSH and CDR2 as LQKENI. With V trimmed by 5 bases and J by 3 bases, 4 bases remained unmatched. CDR3 sequence reads: CASSSDRGTDTQYF. The CDR3 DNA reads as TGTGCCAGCTCATCCGACAGGGGTACAGATACGCAGTATTTT.

This clone was counted a single time. The CDR3 coding sequence is TGTGCCAGCAGGCAGGGGAAAAGTGGAAACACCATATATTTT. It codes for CASRQGKSGNTIYF. The chain joins TRBV7-3 to TRBJ1-3; possibly TRBD1 for D (6 bases). V gave up 6 bases and J gave up 3 bases, with 12 bases separating them. The CDR3 length is 14 residues. Germline V gene data show CDR1 as SGHTA and CDR2 as FQGTGA.

This rearrangement joins TRBV9 to TRBJ1-1; tentatively, D is TRBD1 (5 bases). V lost 3 bases to trimming and J lost 1 base, with 16 bases between them. The CDR3 totals 16 residues. Looked up from germline, CDR1 is SGDLS and CDR2 is YYNGEE. In nucleotides, the CDR3 is TGTGCCAGCAGCGGAGTGGACACCACCAGGAACACTGAAGCTTTCTTT. It encodes CASSGVDTTRNTEAFF.

The rearrangement uses TRBV3-1 (or the pseudogene TRBV3-2) and TRBJ1-5, with a tentative D call TRBD1 (6 bases). The length of the CDR3 is 19 residues. Germline V gives CDR1 LGHDT, CDR2 YNNKEL (reference sequence). With 1 base removed from V and 1 base from J, the gap between germline ends came to 20 bases. This CDR3 is CASSQVRGGALVSNQPQHF. For the CDR3, the DNA is TGTGCCAGCAGCCAAGTAAGGGGGGGGGCCTTGGTAAGCAATCAGCCCCAGCATTTT.

The chain has TRBV2 and TRBJ1-2; TRBD1 matches 9 bases. This CDR3 spans 13 amino acids. Germline CDR1 reads SNHLY; CDR2 reads FYNNEI. The ends lost 6 bases at V and 8 bases at J; junction bases unmatched: 7. CDR3 in DNA: TGTGCCAGCAGCTCCGGGACAGGGAACGGCTACACCTTC. It translates to CASSSGTGNGYTF.

In its sample, this clone was seen once. The rearrangement joins TRBV2 to TRBJ1-2; D ambiguous. The CDR3 consists of 14 residues. The V gene's germline CDR1 is SNHLY and CDR2 FYNNEI. The V end lost 6 bases, the J end lost 8 bases, and 19 bases lay between the germline ends. The CDR3 DNA follows: TGTGCCAGCAGGGGAGGTATGACGAGTCAGGGCTACACCTTC. Its translation: CASRGGMTSQGYTF.

The V and J genes are TRBV9 and TRBJ1-1, with 7 bases fitting TRBD1. V was clipped by 5 bases and J by 2 bases; unmatched bases: 3. CDR1 and CDR2 (germline): SGDLS, YYNGEE. The CDR3 sequence is 13 residues long. DNA of the CDR3: TGTGCCAGCAGTTCAGGGGGTAACACTGAAGCTTTCTTT. This encodes CASSSGGNTEAFF.

The chain is built from TRBV2 and TRBJ1-1; 7 bases agree with TRBD1. Trimming took 5 bases from V and 0 from J; bases not matched to a gene: 6. The CDR3 loop spans 15 amino acids. From germline, CDR1 is SNHLY and CDR2 FYNNEI. CDR3 loop: CASSPGQILNTEAFF. CDR3 DNA: TGTGCCAGCAGTCCGGGACAGATTCTGAACACTGAAGCTTTCTTT.

The chain carries TRBV7-9 and TRBJ2-3; 7 bases map to TRBD1. Looked up from germline, CDR1 is SEHNR and CDR2 is FQNEAQ (reference sequence). V lost 1 base and J lost 8; bases outside the gene matches: 12. The length of the CDR3 is 16 residues. As DNA, the CDR3 is TGTGCCAGCAGCTTAGTAGGCACAGGGGACGGCAGTACGCAGTATTTT. It yields the protein CASSLVGTGDGSTQYF.

This chain connects TRBV5-8 to TRBJ2-2, with TRBD1 matching 9 bases. Losses at the gene ends were 2 bases for V and 5 bases for J; bases not matched to a gene: 7. Germline loops: CDR1 SGHTS, CDR2 YDEGEE. The CDR3 consists of 16 residues. This chain's CDR3 is CASSLEQGAGTGELFF. CDR3 coding DNA: TGTGCCAGCAGCTTAGAACAGGGGGCTGGAACCGGGGAGCTGTTTTTT.

The gene calls are TRBV7-6 and TRBJ2-3, with 8 positions matching TRBD1. This CDR3 region has 19 residues. Trimming removed 4 bases from V and 6 bases from J; junction bases left unmatched: 21. Germline V lookup: CDR1 SGHVS, CDR2 FNYEAQ. The CDR3 here is CASSSSILPLQGGSDTQYF. In DNA, the CDR3 is TGTGCCAGCAGCTCGAGCATTTTACCCCTACAGGGGGGATCTGATACGCAGTATTTT.

V usage is TRBV29-1 and J usage is TRBJ2-3; D perhaps matches TRBD1 (6 bases). CDR3 length equals 13 residues. V lost 1 base to trimming and J lost 6 bases, with 11 bases between them. Germline-derived CDR1 and CDR2 are SQVTM and ANQGSEA. In DNA form, the CDR3 reads TGCAGCGTTGAAGGAGGGGGTGGGGATACGCAGTATTTT. Translating gives CSVEGGGGDTQYF.

V and J are TRBV24-1 and TRBJ1-5, with D possibly TRBD1 on 5 matching bases. Germline V gene lookup returns CDR1 KGHDR and CDR2 SFDVKD. The CDR3 has 13 amino acids. V was pared by 9 bases and J by 2 bases, with 10 bases between. For the CDR3, the DNA is TGTGCCACCCAGGGAAATGGCAATCAGCCCCAGCATTTT. Translating gives CATQGNGNQPQHF.

This chain uses TRBV5-1 with TRBJ1-2, with D perhaps matching TRBD1 (6 bases). The CDR3 runs to 15 residues. V was shortened by 2 bases and J by 5 bases, with 16 bases between the two germline ends. Germline lookup yields CDR1 SGHRS and CDR2 YFSETQ. The CDR3 loop is CASSFSSGTIYGYTF. The CDR3 DNA sequence: TGCGCCAGCAGCTTCTCATCCGGGACAATTTATGGCTACACCTTC.

The chain joins TRBV6-5 to TRBJ2-5; 8 bases map to TRBD1. This CDR3 has 13 residues. Germline CDR1 MNHEY, CDR2 SVGAGI. The V segment lost 8 bases and the J segment 4 bases; nucleotides outside the gene matches: 6. CDR3 DNA: TGTGCCAGCGGTCAGGGGGCCGGAGAGACCCAGTACTTC. Protein product: CASGQGAGETQYF.

V is TRBV5-6 and J is TRBJ2-3, with D possibly TRBD2 on 5 matching bases. Trimming stripped 0 bases from V and 2 bases from J, with 7 bases between. Germline-derived CDR1 and CDR2 are SGHDT and YYEEEE. CDR3 size: 14 residues. DNA of the CDR3: TGTGCCAGCAGCTTGGACGGGGTCACAGATACGCAGTATTTT. This encodes CASSLDGVTDTQYF. The full variable domain, completed using reference TRBV5-6 and TRBJ2-3, is DAGVTQSPTHLIKTRGQQVTLRCSPKSGHDTVSWYQQALGQGPQFIFQYYEEEERQRGNFPDRFSGHQFPNYSSELNVNALLLGDSALYLCASSLDGVTDTQYFGPGTRLTVL.